Presented here are 20 T cell receptor beta chains from one specimen sequenced in a study of long-term antiretroviral therapy in people with HIV. immunoSEQ v3.0 was run at survey level. Data came from immunoSEQ multiplex PCR; TCRdb stores just in-frame clones and leaves some out. This table holds 20,000 to 25,000 clones, over 75% found once. The input for sequencing was unsorted PBMCs, taken 0.3 years after starting antiretroviral therapy. The receptors were gathered from a man aged 50 to 60 with HIV.

The chain is built from TRBV10-3 and TRBJ1-5; D ambiguous. Deletions cut 3 bases from V and 0 bases from J, with 9 bases between. This CDR3 has 15 residues. The germline CDR1 and CDR2 sequences are ENHRY and SYGVKD. CDR3 bases: TGTGCCATCAGTGAAAGTCTTTATAGCAATCAGCCCCAGCATTTT. It is translated as CAISESLYSNQPQHF.

This clone was found once. The V call is TRBV28, the J call TRBJ2-3; D possibly corresponds to TRBD2 (5 bases). From germline, CDR1 is MDHEN and CDR2 SYDVKM. With 3 bases removed from V and 5 bases from J, the gap between germline ends came to 12 bases. The CDR3 length is 14 residues. The CDR3 protein is CASSLSDYRDTQYF. CDR3 in DNA: TGTGCCAGCAGTTTGTCAGACTATAGAGATACGCAGTATTTT.

V and J are TRBV9 and TRBJ2-1, with TRBD2 matching over 10 bases. This CDR3 has 18 residues. Unmatched junction bases numbered 6, after V lost 0 bases and J lost 0 bases. CDR1 and CDR2 (germline): SGDLS, YYNGEE. The CDR3 nucleotides read TGTGCCAGCAGCGTAGACGGGCTAGCGGGAGTCTCCTACAATGAGCAGTTCTTC. Translating gives CASSVDGLAGVSYNEQFF.

The CDR3 DNA reads TGTGCCAGCAGTTCTTGGGACAGGAGTGGCGGCTACACCTTC. Its protein product is CASSSWDRSGGYTF. The rearrangement uses TRBV28 and TRBJ1-2, with 8 bases that match TRBD1. The germline CDR1 and CDR2 sequences are MDHEN and SYDVKM. This CDR3 comprises 14 residues. Trimming cost V 4 bases and J 8 bases; bases outside gene matches: 9.

The CDR3 loop is CASSSPTGGSGYTF. Written as DNA, the CDR3 is TGTGCCAGCAGCTCACCGACAGGGGGCAGCGGCTACACCTTC. The rearrangement links TRBV11-2 to TRBJ1-2; 10 positions match TRBD1. There are 14 residues in the CDR3. The germline V gene encodes CDR1 SGHAT and CDR2 FQNNGV. V shed 4 bases and J 8 bases; nucleotides not matched to a gene: 7. The variable domain in full, completed from reference TRBV11-2 and TRBJ1-2, reads EAGVAQSPRYKIIEKRQSVAFWCNPISGHATLYWYQQILGQGPKLLIQFQNNGVVDDSQLPKDRFSAERLKGVDSTLKIQPAKLEDSAVYLCASSSPTGGSGYTFGSGTRLTVV.

The gene calls are TRBV5-1 and TRBJ2-1, with 7 nucleotides matching TRBD2. Germline V lookup: CDR1 SGHRS, CDR2 YFSETQ. The trim removed 0 bases at V and 8 bases at J, leaving 11 bases unmatched. The CDR3 runs to 16 residues. Written as DNA, the CDR3 is TGCGCCAGCAGCTTGGGGACTAGAGGACTTGTGGATGAGCAGTTCTTC. The encoded protein is CASSLGTRGLVDEQFF.

The J gene is TRBJ1-4, the V gene TRBV6-5; 7 positions agree with TRBD1. Germline lookup yields CDR1 MNHEY and CDR2 SVGAGI. J lost 6 bases, V lost 2 bases, and 9 bases had no gene match. The CDR3 has 16 residues. CDR3 coding DNA: TGTGCCAGCAGTTACCGAACGGGACAGTATTATGAAAAACTGTTTTTT. As protein: CASSYRTGQYYEKLFF.

The rearrangement links TRBV28 to TRBJ1-5; TRBD1 might be the D (6 bases). CDR1 and CDR2 (germline): MDHEN, SYDVKM. V was pared by 10 bases and J by 1 base, with 20 bases between. The CDR3 extends over 16 amino acids. DNA for the CDR3: TGTGCCACCACTGGACAGACAACAGGGAGCAATCAGCCCCAGCATTTT. It yields the protein CATTGQTTGSNQPQHF.

J is TRBJ2-3 and V is TRBV10-3; 7 bases agree with TRBD1. Trimming took 6 bases from V and 3 from J; bases not matched to a gene: 9. Germline lookup yields CDR1 ENHRY and CDR2 SYGVKD. CDR3 length equals 15 residues. CDR3 coding DNA: TGTGCCATCAGGTCTTTAACAGGGGAAACAGATACGCAGTATTTT. Residues: CAIRSLTGETDTQYF.

The genes are TRBV18 and TRBJ1-4; D uncertain. The CDR3 contains 16 residues. CDR1 and CDR2 (germline): KGHSH, LQKENI. Trimming left V 1 base short and J 2 bases short, with 11 bases between. The CDR3: CASSPRGIGTNEKLFF. The CDR3 DNA follows: TGTGCCAGCTCACCACGAGGGATTGGGACTAATGAAAAACTGTTTTTT.

The chain links TRBV6-5 to TRBJ1-3; D uncertain. The V end was cut by 0 bases, the J end by 4 bases, with 10 bases between. Per the germline V gene, CDR1 is MNHEY and CDR2 is SVGAGI. The CDR3 has 15 residues. The CDR3 here is CASSYSGRSGNTIYF. In nucleotides, the CDR3 is TGTGCCAGCAGTTACTCCGGGCGGTCAGGAAACACCATATATTTT.

This chain links TRBV9 with TRBJ1-5; the D gene is possibly TRBD1 (6 bases). The CDR3 contains 15 residues. With 4 bases removed from V and 6 bases from J, the gap between germline ends came to 17 bases. Germline-derived CDR1 and CDR2 are SGDLS and YYNGEE. The CDR3 region is CASSPGGGQGQPQHF. Written as DNA, the CDR3 is TGTGCCAGCAGCCCCGGGGGGGGGCAGGGTCAGCCCCAGCATTTT.

This chain uses TRBV4-3 with TRBJ2-7; 13 nucleotides agree with TRBD2. Losses at the gene ends were 1 base for V and 3 bases for J; bases not matched to a gene: 0. The CDR3 runs to 15 residues. Germline V gene data show CDR1 as LGHNA and CDR2 as YSLEER. CDR3 in amino acids: CASSQGTSGGYEQYF. The CDR3 coding sequence is TGCGCCAGCAGCCAAGGGACTAGCGGGGGCTACGAGCAGTACTTC.

The rearrangement links TRBV5-4 to TRBJ2-3, with 14 bases identical to TRBD2. Germline CDR1 is SGHNT and CDR2 is YYREEE (reference sequence). This CDR3 region has 15 residues. V dropped 6 bases and J dropped 7; count of bases not matched to a gene: 7. The CDR3 sequence is CASTKTSGGAYTQYF. Written as DNA, the CDR3 is TGTGCCAGCACCAAGACTAGCGGGGGGGCCTATACGCAGTATTTT.

This chain joins TRBV7-9 and TRBJ2-3, with D uncertain. This CDR3 spans 14 amino acids. V lost 5 bases and J 2 bases, leaving 11 bases between the germline ends. The germline gives CDR1 SEHNR, CDR2 FQNEAQ (reference sequence). CDR3 sequence (DNA): TGTGCCAGCAGCAATCCACCAGACACAGATACGCAGTATTTT. This encodes CASSNPPDTDTQYF.

The chain joins TRBV12-5 to TRBJ1-3; D gene ambiguous. Germline V gives CDR1 LGHNT, CDR2 FRNRAP. The CDR3 sequence is 11 residues long. Trimming took 9 bases from V and 0 from J, leaving 3 bases between them. The CDR3 bases are TGTGCTAGCTCCTCTGGAAACACCATATATTTT. Its protein is CASSSGNTIYF.

The chain uses TRBV27 and TRBJ1-5; maybe TRBD1 (5 bases). V lost 3 bases and J 5 bases, leaving 14 bases between the germline ends. The CDR3 covers 15 residues. CDR1 is MNHEY, CDR2 SMNVEV, per germline (reference sequence). For the CDR3, the DNA is TGTGCCAGCAGTTTTCCCGGCAGGGTAGATCAGCCCCAGCATTTT. Residues: CASSFPGRVDQPQHF.

This clone has a single count. For the CDR3, the DNA is TGTGCCTGGAGTCCCAAGACAGGGAGGCACTATGGCTACACCTTC. Amino acids: CAWSPKTGRHYGYTF. This chain connects TRBV30 to TRBJ1-2; 7 bases match TRBD1. J was trimmed by 3 bases and V by 2 bases; bases with no gene match: 9. There are 15 residues in the CDR3. From germline, CDR1 is GTSNPN and CDR2 SVGIG (reference sequence).

The chain is built from TRBV5-1 and TRBJ1-2; D remains ambiguous. Between the trimmed V and J ends, which lost 4 bases and 8 bases, there was a span of 15 bases. The CDR3 loop spans 13 amino acids. From germline, CDR1 is SGHRS and CDR2 YFSETQ. The CDR3 DNA reads as TGCGCCAGCAGCCTGTCGCAGGTCTCCGGCTACACCTTC. Protein product: CASSLSQVSGYTF.

The V call is TRBV7-8, the J call TRBJ1-1, with 7 bases that match TRBD1. Germline values: CDR1 SGHVS, CDR2 FQNEAQ. Losses at the gene ends were 3 bases for V and 8 bases for J; bases not matched to a gene: 9. The CDR3 extends over 14 amino acids. CDR3 sequence reads: CASSFREGAFEAFF. CDR3 sequence (DNA): TGTGCCAGCAGCTTTCGAGAGGGGGCTTTCGAAGCTTTCTTT.